Following are 7 T cell receptor beta chains from one sample sequenced in a study of blood T cell repertoires in COVID-19. The assay was immunoSEQ multiplex PCR, and TCRdb's table has in-frame clones only and misses some. In the table there are fewer than 200,000 clones, about 88% of which are singletons. The material sequenced was PBMCs or T cells enriched from blood (not recorded which). These receptors all come from a young woman who had recovered from COVID-19.

The chain has TRBV6-5 and TRBJ1-1; D ambiguous. From germline, CDR1 is MNHEY and CDR2 SVGAGI. Deletions cut 4 bases from V and 2 bases from J, with 17 bases between. This CDR3 spans 16 amino acids. This CDR3 is CASSSMVSVLNTEAFF. CDR3 coding DNA: TGTGCCAGCAGTTCAATGGTCTCGGTCTTAAACACTGAAGCTTTCTTT.

Only a few counts were recorded for this clone. The rearrangement links TRBV9 to TRBJ1-6, with D perhaps matching TRBD1 (6 bases). V was cut by 7 bases and J by 8 bases, with 13 bases left in between. The CDR3 is 13 residues long. Germline CDR1 is SGDLS and CDR2 is YYNGEE. CDR3 protein: CASSTEGDSPLHF. The CDR3 coding sequence is TGTGCCAGCTCCACCGAGGGGGATTCACCCCTCCACTTT.

J is TRBJ2-7 and V is TRBV12-3 or TRBV12-4; D is possibly TRBD1 (6 bases). The CDR3 runs to 13 residues. V lost 3 bases and J lost 4, with 10 bases in between. The CDR3 DNA sequence: TGTGCCAGCAGTTTGGACAGCGCTTACGAGCAGTACTTC. It is translated as CASSLDSAYEQYF.

The CDR3 protein is CASSQVRYYEQYF. Here the CDR3 DNA reads TGCGCCAGCAGCCAAGTCCGGTACTACGAGCAGTACTTC. The chain is built from TRBV4-3 and TRBJ2-7; D ambiguous. Trimming cost V 1 base and J 3 bases, with 7 bases left between them. The CDR3 contains 13 residues. Germline CDR1 reads LGHNA; CDR2 reads YSLEER.

V usage is TRBV2 and J usage is TRBJ2-3; D unclear. CDR3 size: 11 residues. Germline V lookup: CDR1 SNHLY, CDR2 FYNNEI. Trimming cost V 5 bases and J 6 bases, with 6 bases left between them. The CDR3 here is CASSRVDTQYF. The CDR3 nucleotides read TGTGCCAGCAGTCGGGTGGATACGCAGTATTTT.

This sequence joins TRBV28 and TRBJ2-3, with D unclear. Germline CDR1 and CDR2: MDHEN and SYDVKM. V was cut by 3 bases and J by 1 base, with 8 bases left in between. The CDR3 has 14 amino acids. CDR3 nucleotide sequence: TGTGCCAGCAGTTTTCTAAGCGGCACAGATACGCAGTATTTT. As protein: CASSFLSGTDTQYF.

The V and J genes are TRBV2 and TRBJ1-1; D remains unclear. V was clipped by 9 bases and J by 0 bases, with 11 bases between them. CDR1 and CDR2 from the germline V gene are SNHLY and FYNNEI. This CDR3 contains 13 residues. CDR3 sequence (DNA): TGTGCCAGTTCGAACTTAATGAACACTGAAGCTTTCTTT. Translating gives CASSNLMNTEAFF.